The 23 T cell receptor beta chains below were found in one sample sequenced in a study of vaccination and CD4 T cells after COVID-19. The Oncomine TCR Beta short-read assay was what sequenced the DNA obtained from cultured CD4+ T cells. TCRdb redid the calling of the PCR reads with MiXCR, one entry per CDR3 protein. In the table there are approximately 17,000 distinct CDR3 sequences, around 50% of which are singletons. Regarding time point: late sampling 161 to 241 days after vaccination in three convalescent patients. Stated treatment: roughly 11-day PBMC culture with coronavirus spike peptide pools or control peptides (ViraFEST assay). These receptors' antigens are unknown. Sequencing used CD4+ T cells from blood, cultured in vitro, obtained about 7 months after SARS-CoV-2 vaccination. These receptors were collected from a human donor who had recovered from COVID-19.

This clonotype showed up just a few times. This chain links TRBV11-3 with TRBJ2-7, with no clear D. Germline lookup yields CDR1 SGHNT and CDR2 YENEEA. CDR3 length: 13 residues. V was pared by 0 bases and J by 7 bases, with 10 bases between. CDR3 residues: CASSLDQVREQYF. As DNA, the CDR3 is TGTGCCAGCAGCTTAGATCAGGTGCGTGAGCAGTACTTC.

In this sample, this clonotype turned up once. This chain links TRBV7-3 with TRBJ1-5; D remains ambiguous. The germline V gene encodes CDR1 SGHTA and CDR2 FQGTGA. Trimming shortened V by 4 bases and J by 7 bases, and 20 bases separated the two germline ends. The CDR3 has 16 amino acids. CDR3 sequence reads: CASSSNLREKGQPQHF. DNA for the CDR3: TGTGCCAGCAGCTCGAACCTCCGGGAGAAAGGGCAGCCCCAGCATTTT.

The chain uses TRBV6-6 and TRBJ2-7; TRBD2 might be the D (5 bases). The CDR3 loop spans 13 amino acids. Germline CDR1 and CDR2: MNHNY and SVGAGI (reference sequence). Trimming removed 0 bases at V and 6 bases at J, with 9 bases between. CDR3 in DNA: TGTGCCAGCAGTTACTCTCGGGAACCCGAGCAGTACTTC. Translation gives CASSYSREPEQYF.

This clonotype was detected a few times. The rearrangement links TRBV28 to TRBJ2-1, with a weak D call TRBD2 (6 bases). V lost 5 bases, J lost 4 bases, and 12 bases lay in between. Germline CDR1 and CDR2: MDHEN and SYDVKM. There are 14 residues in the CDR3. CDR3 coding DNA: TGTGCCAGCAGTCTCCCGGGACTTTACAATGAGCAGTTCTTC. Translation gives CASSLPGLYNEQFF.

The table lists this clonotype with a few counts. This chain connects TRBV20-1 to TRBJ2-3, with 7 nucleotides matching TRBD2. The germline V gene encodes CDR1 DFQATT and CDR2 SNEGSKA (reference sequence). The CDR3 loop spans 14 amino acids. J lost 4 bases, V lost 6 bases, and 10 bases had no gene match. The CDR3 sequence is CSAERGELSDTQYF. The CDR3 DNA is TGCAGTGCCGAACGGGGGGAGTTGTCAGATACGCAGTATTTT.

This clonotype was seen only a few times. The chain employs TRBV19 and TRBJ1-5; D not certain. The CDR3 is 16 amino acids. The germline V and J ends were trimmed by 3 bases and 5 bases, with 17 bases remaining between them. Germline-derived CDR1 and CDR2 are LNHDA and SQIVND (reference sequence). The CDR3 loop is CASSIDLGEVDQPQHF. The CDR3 DNA reads as TGTGCCAGTAGTATTGATCTTGGGGAGGTTGATCAGCCCCAGCATTTT.

The CDR3 is CASSTQGYEQYF. The CDR3 bases are TGTGCCAGTAGTACACAGGGATACGAGCAGTACTTC. V is TRBV19 and J is TRBJ2-7, with a possible D match to TRBD1 (6 bases). The germline V and J ends were trimmed by 4 bases and 4 bases, with 8 bases remaining between them. Germline V gives CDR1 LNHDA, CDR2 SQIVND (reference sequence). There are 12 residues in the CDR3.

The rearrangement uses TRBV15 and TRBJ2-2; weak D call: TRBD2 (7 bases). Trimming took 8 bases from V and 5 from J, leaving 21 bases between them. Germline-derived CDR1 and CDR2 are LNHNV and YYDKDF (reference sequence). CDR3 length: 16 residues. The CDR3 bases are TGTGCCACCTGGGGGGGGGGCCCCCTGTGGACCGGGGAGCTGTTTTTT. Amino acids: CATWGGGPLWTGELFF.

This clonotype was detected only once. V usage is TRBV6-1 and J usage is TRBJ2-3; D is uncertain. The length of the CDR3 is 13 residues. Looked up from germline, CDR1 is MNHNS and CDR2 is SASEGT. V dropped 10 bases and J dropped 6 bases, with 17 bases sitting between them. CDR3 region: CATGGDYGDTQYF. CDR3 coding DNA: TGTGCCACCGGTGGGGATTACGGGGATACGCAGTATTTT.

The chain recombines TRBV6-1 with TRBJ1-3, with 7 bases fitting TRBD1. The CDR3 contains 15 residues. Looked up from germline, CDR1 is MNHNS and CDR2 is SASEGT. The V segment lost 6 bases and the J segment 0 bases; nucleotides outside the gene matches: 5. The CDR3 is CASSPGQYSGNTIYF. CDR3 in DNA: TGTGCCAGCAGCCCGGGACAGTACTCTGGAAACACCATATATTTT.

The chain employs TRBV20-1 and TRBJ1-1; maybe TRBD1 (6 bases). The CDR3 is 14 residues long. Germline assignment: CDR1 DFQATT and CDR2 SNEGSKA (reference sequence). Trimming removed 2 bases at V and 4 bases at J, with 14 bases between. The chain's CDR3 is CSARRTGMGTEAFF. In DNA, the CDR3 is TGCAGTGCTAGAAGAACAGGGATGGGCACTGAAGCTTTCTTT.

This clonotype was observed a handful of times. The chain carries TRBV6-5 and TRBJ1-2, with unresolved D. Germline V gene sequence: CDR1 MNHEY, CDR2 SVGAGI. V was shortened by 0 bases and J by 8 bases, with 13 bases between the two germline ends. This CDR3 has 14 amino acids. This chain's CDR3 is CASSYSTRVEGYTF. In nucleotides, the CDR3 is TGTGCCAGCAGTTACTCCACTCGGGTAGAGGGCTACACCTTC.

This chain uses TRBV19 with TRBJ2-5; 13 bases are shared with TRBD2. Germline CDR1 LNHDA, CDR2 SQIVND (reference sequence). CDR3 length equals 15 residues. V lost 5 bases and J lost 5; bases outside the gene matches: 5. As DNA, the CDR3 is TGTGCCAGTAGTGTAACTAGCGGGAGGGCCGAGACCCAGTACTTC. Protein: CASSVTSGRAETQYF.

This clonotype was recorded a few times. The rearrangement links TRBV19 to TRBJ1-5, with D unresolved. Deletions cut 8 bases from V and 3 bases from J, with 14 bases between. The CDR3 is 14 residues long. The germline V gene has CDR1 LNHDA and CDR2 SQIVND (reference sequence). DNA of the CDR3: TGTGCCAGTGGAAGACGGCAGCTCAATCAGCCCCAGCATTTT. Encoded protein: CASGRRQLNQPQHF.

V gene TRBV4-3 combines with J gene TRBJ2-1; D not resolved. Looked up from germline, CDR1 is LGHNA and CDR2 is YSLEER. Trimming stripped 0 bases from V and 5 bases from J, with 8 bases between. This CDR3 is built from 14 residues. The CDR3 loop reads CASSQDSPNNEQFF. The CDR3 bases are TGCGCCAGCAGCCAAGACTCGCCAAACAATGAGCAGTTCTTC.

The CDR3 loop is CASSSGNQETQYF. The CDR3 bases are TGTGCCAGCAGCTCGGGTAATCAAGAGACCCAGTACTTC. The chain links TRBV11-3 to TRBJ2-5; no clear D. Trimming took off 4 bases at V and 2 bases at J, with 8 bases between the two ends. This CDR3 spans 13 amino acids. Per germline, CDR1 SGHNT and CDR2 YENEEA.

The V gene is TRBV11-3, the J gene TRBJ2-3; 7 nucleotides agree with TRBD2. The CDR3 extends over 17 amino acids. The V gene's germline CDR1 is SGHNT and CDR2 YENEEA. Trimming at V came to 1 base and at J to 4 bases, leaving 11 bases not matched to a gene. In DNA form, the CDR3 reads TGTGCCAGCAGCTTAGGGGAGAGGGCGGGAGAGTCAGATACGCAGTATTTT. It yields the protein CASSLGERAGESDTQYF. The full variable domain, its missing parts supplied by reference TRBV11-3 and TRBJ2-3, is EAGVVQSPRYKIIEKKQPVAFWCNPISGHNTLYWYLQNLGQGPELLIRYENEEAVDDSQLPKDRFSAERLKGVDSTLKIQPAELGDSAVYLCASSLGERAGESDTQYFGPGTRLTVL.

V usage is TRBV15 and J usage is TRBJ2-1; TRBD1 might be the D (6 bases). Germline lookup yields CDR1 LNHNV and CDR2 YYDKDF (reference sequence). The CDR3 sequence is 15 residues long. Trimming removed 0 bases at V and 7 bases at J, with 13 bases between. The CDR3 sequence is CATSRDVLQGNEQFF. The CDR3 DNA follows: TGTGCCACCAGCAGAGATGTCCTTCAGGGGAATGAGCAGTTCTTC.

The V gene is TRBV19, the J gene TRBJ2-5, with 10 bases that match TRBD2. The CDR3 has 15 residues. V shed 4 bases and J 5 bases; nucleotides not matched to a gene: 7. CDR1 is LNHDA and CDR2 is SQIVND in the germline V gene (reference sequence). The CDR3 protein is CASSTLAGAVETQYF. In DNA, the CDR3 is TGTGCCAGTAGTACCCTAGCGGGAGCCGTGGAGACCCAGTACTTC.

This chain links TRBV7-9 with TRBJ1-6; D perhaps matches TRBD1 (6 bases). V was clipped by 4 bases and J by 5 bases, with 12 bases between them. In germline, CDR1 is SEHNR, CDR2 FQNEAQ (reference sequence). This CDR3 is 15 amino acids long. The CDR3 coding sequence is TGTGCCAGCAGCTCGTGGGACACCAATAATTCACCCCTCCACTTT. It translates to CASSSWDTNNSPLHF.

V usage is TRBV6-2 or TRBV6-3 and J usage is TRBJ2-3; 8 bases fit TRBD2. The CDR3 sequence is 17 residues long. Per the germline V gene, CDR1 is MNHEY and CDR2 is SVGEGT. V gave up 4 bases and J gave up 2 bases; unmatched junction bases: 11. CDR3 loop: CASSLPYRLAITDTQYF. The CDR3 DNA reads TGTGCCAGCAGTTTACCCTACAGACTAGCGATCACAGATACGCAGTATTTT.

This chain joins TRBV7-3 and TRBJ1-1, with D tentatively TRBD1 (6 bases). Germline CDR1 is SGHTA and CDR2 is FQGTGA. CDR3 length: 14 amino acids. Trimming removed 5 bases at V and 7 bases at J, with 17 bases between. The DNA of the CDR3 is TGTGCCAGCAGCCCTGCTGCCGGGACAAATGAAGCTTTCTTT. Amino acids: CASSPAAGTNEAFF.

The chain couples TRBV27 to TRBJ2-1, with 10 bases aligning to TRBD1. From germline, CDR1 is MNHEY and CDR2 SMNVEV (reference sequence). Unmatched junction bases numbered 4, after V lost 7 bases and J lost 4 bases. The CDR3 is made up of 14 amino acids. The CDR3 region has the DNA TGTGCCAGCATTTCGGGACAGGGGTACAATGAGCAGTTCTTC. This codes for CASISGQGYNEQFF.